A selection of T cell receptor beta chains follows, all from one sample in a study of CD8+ T cells in alopecia areata. Method: immunoSEQ multiplex PCR; TCRdb's copy keeps in-frame clones and lacks some. The table shows approximately 170,000 clones, with 55% to 70% occurring only once. Sequenced material: CD4+ T cells sorted from blood, taken at week 4, from a patient treated with tofacitinib. These receptors originate from a human donor with alopecia areata. Each CDR3 is given with its conserved first and last residue. A D gene is named only where the DNA matches it firmly. Only part of the rows carry a size: once, few, many, or a class if the clone is expanded.

TRBJ2-2 NA NA TRBV5-1 TGCGCCAGCAGCTTGGCGGCGAACACCGGGGAGCTGTTTTTT CASSLAANTGELFF
TRBJ1-5 NA NA TRBV5-1 TGCGCCAGCAGCCCCGATGGTCAGCCCCAGCATTTT CASSPDGQPQHF
TRBJ1-5 NA NA TRBV5-1 TGCGCCAGCAGCTTGAAACAGGGAGATCAGCCCCAGCATTTT CASSLKQGDQPQHF
TRBJ1-4 TRBD1 NA TRBV30 TGTGCCTGGAGCTTTGCGGACAGGGGTAGGGAACTGTTTTTT CAWSFADRGRELFF
TRBJ2-1 NA NA TRBV6-1 TGTGCCAGCAGACCGCCAATTGACAATGAGCAGTTCTTC CASRPPIDNEQFF
TRBJ2-7 NA NA TRBV7-6 TGTGCCAGCAGCTTAGTAACCTACGAGCAGTACTTC CASSLVTYEQYF
TRBJ2-1 TRBD2 NA TRBV9 TGTGCCAGCAGCGGACTGCTTACTAGCGGGAGGGCCAATGAGCAGTTCTTC CASSGLLTSGRANEQFF
TRBJ2-7 NA NA TRBV30 TGTGCCTGGAGTGTAGGACCCTACGAGCAGTACTTC CAWSVGPYEQYF
TRBJ1-4 NA NA TRBV7-9 TGTGCCAGCAGCCTCGGCCTCGGCTTGGGTGAAAAACTGTTTTTT CASSLGLGLGEKLFF
TRBJ1-4 NA few TRBV7-9 TGTGCCAGCAGCGCCCGGCCGTCTGTGAAAGATGAAAAACTGTTTTTT CASSARPSVKDEKLFF
TRBJ1-1 NA NA TRBV20-1 TGCAGTGCTATGGGTGACACTGAAGCTTTCTTT CSAMGDTEAFF
TRBJ1-2 NA few TRBV5-1 TGCGCCAGCAGCTTGGAGGGACCAGAGTATGGCTACACCTTC CASSLEGPEYGYTF
TRBJ2-2 NA many TRBV7-9 TGTGCCAGCAGCTTATTGACCGGGGAGCTGTTTTTT CASSLLTGELFF
TRBJ2-2 NA NA TRBV11-3 TGTGCCAGCAGCCAGATAAGGGGCGCATCCACCACCGGGGAGCTGTTTTTT CASSQIRGASTTGELFF
TRBJ2-5 NA NA TRBV15 TGTGCCACCAGCATCGAGCAAGAGACCCAGTACTTC CATSIEQETQYF
TRBJ1-1 TRBD1 NA TRBV29-1 TGCAGCGTTTCTTACAGGGGAACTGAAGCTTTCTTT CSVSYRGTEAFF
TRBJ1-2 NA NA TRBV30 TGTGCCTGGAGTTTCGGGGGGAGAGCCTATGGCTACACCTTC CAWSFGGRAYGYTF
TRBJ2-7 NA NA TRBV30 TGTGCCTGGAGTGTAGGGGTTTACGAGCAGTACTTC CAWSVGVYEQYF
TRBJ2-7 NA NA TRBV5-6 TGTGCCAGCAGCACTACCAGGGCCGGGACCTACGAGCAGTACTTC CASSTTRAGTYEQYF
TRBJ2-4 NA NA TRBV4-1 TGCGCCAGCAGCCAGGGGACCGGCAAAAACATTCAGTACTTC CASSQGTGKNIQYF
TRBJ1-2 TRBD1 few TRBV11-2 TGTGCCAGCAGCCAGGACAGGCGGTATGGCTACACCTTC CASSQDRRYGYTF
TRBJ2-1 TRBD1 NA TRBV2 TGTGCCAGCCCTAATTCCCCGGGACAGGGATTGAATGAGCAGTTCTTC CASPNSPGQGLNEQFF
TRBJ2-5 NA NA TRBV30 TGTGCCTGGAGTACCACAGAGACCCAGTACTTC CAWSTTETQYF
TRBJ1-2 TRBD1 NA TRBV4-3 TGCGCCAGCAGCCAAGGAGCAGGGGGCAACTATGGCTACACCTTC CASSQGAGGNYGYTF
TRBJ2-7 TRBD1 once TRBV29-1 TGCAGCGTTGAATCGGGACAGGGGGGGTACGAGCAGTACTTC CSVESGQGGYEQYF
TRBJ2-3 TRBD2 few TRBV29-1 TGCAGCGTTCCTGGGACTAGCGGGAATACGCAGTATTTT CSVPGTSGNTQYF
TRBJ2-3 NA NA TRBV27 TGTGCCAGCAGTTTTGGCGGAGATACGCAGTATTTT CASSFGGDTQYF
TRBJ2-1 TRBD2 few TRBV5-4 TGTGCCAGCTCCCGGACTAGCGGCAACAATGAGCAGTTCTTC CASSRTSGNNEQFF
TRBJ1-2 NA NA TRBV13 TGTGCCAGCAGCTTGGCGGTGTATGGCTACACCTTC CASSLAVYGYTF
TRBJ2-5 NA NA TRBV15 TGTGCCACCAGCAGAGGGGTTCCGGGGGCGGAGACCCAGTACTTC CATSRGVPGAETQYF
TRBJ1-2 TRBD1 few TRBV15 TGTGCCACCAGCAGAGATCGAGGACAGGGGGCCACCTTC CATSRDRGQGATF
TRBJ2-5 TRBD2 once TRBV30 TGTGCCTTAGCACCGGGACTAGCGGGAGGAGAGACCCAGTACTTC CALAPGLAGGETQYF
TRBJ1-3 NA NA TRBV7-2 TGTGCCAGCAGCATCGGACAGGGAAACACCATATATTTT CASSIGQGNTIYF
TRBJ2-4 TRBD1 few TRBV29-1 TGCAGCGTAGACAGGGGGCCGGGCAACATTCAGTACTTC CSVDRGPGNIQYF
TRBJ2-3 TRBD2 NA TRBV15 TGTGCCACCAGCCAGAGCCCTACTAGCGGCAGCACAGATACGCAGTATTTT CATSQSPTSGSTDTQYF
TRBJ2-1 NA NA TRBV29-1 TGCAGCTACGGATCCTACAATGAGCAGTTCTTC CSYGSYNEQFF
TRBJ2-1 NA NA TRBV6-5 TGTGCCAGCACTCGATGGAGCGGCGATGAGCAGTTCTTC CASTRWSGDEQFF
TRBJ2-2 NA once TRBV29-1 TGCAGCGGCCGAGACACCGGGGAGCTGTTTTTT CSGRDTGELFF
TRBJ2-7 NA NA TRBV6-5 TGTGCCAGCAGACTCCGGACAGACACCTACGAGCAGTACTTC CASRLRTDTYEQYF
TRBJ2-7 NA once TRBV29-1 TGCAGCGTGCTGGGTGCCTACGAGCAGTACTTC CSVLGAYEQYF
TRBJ1-1 NA NA TRBV13 TGTGCCAGCAGCTTCGGACGGGTGAACACTGAAGCTTTCTTT CASSFGRVNTEAFF
TRBJ2-5 NA NA TRBV29-1 TGCAGCGCGGGGGACTCGCTTGAGGCCCAGTACTTC CSAGDSLEAQYF
TRBJ2-3 NA NA TRBV30 TGTGCCTGGAGTGTGGGGGCTAGAGGCACAGATACGCAGTATTTT CAWSVGARGTDTQYF
TRBJ1-5 NA NA TRBV27 TGTGCCAGCAGTTTCGTCCAGGGGAACCAGCCCCAGCATTTT CASSFVQGNQPQHF
TRBJ2-3 NA NA TRBV27 TGTGCCAGCAGTTTAAAAGATACGCAGTATTTT CASSLKDTQYF
TRBJ2-5 NA NA TRBV28 TGTGCCAGCAGGAAAACGGAGACCCAGTACTTC CASRKTETQYF
TRBJ1-2 NA NA TRBV20-1 TGCAGTGCCAGGGCCTATGGCTACACCTTC CSARAYGYTF
TRBJ2-5 NA many TRBV5-8 TGTGCCACCGACCAGGGCGGCAAGGAGACCCAGTACTTC CATDQGGKETQYF
TRBJ1-5 NA NA TRBV5-1 TGCGCCAGCAGCATGGCGGAAAATCAGCCCCAGCATTTT CASSMAENQPQHF
TRBJ1-1 TRBD1 NA TRBV14 TGTGCCAGCAGACCTCAGGGGGCGAGCACTGAAGCTTTCTTT CASRPQGASTEAFF
TRBJ1-1 NA few TRBV30 TGTGCCTGGGCGCCGGGACCCACGAACACTGAAGCTTTCTTT CAWAPGPTNTEAFF
TRBJ2-1 NA few TRBV29-1 TGCAGCGCAAACCGGGCACGCGGGGATGAGCAGTTCTTC CSANRARGDEQFF
TRBJ1-1 NA NA TRBV30 TGTGCCTGGACTCCCGGGAGGGGTTTGGACACTGAAGCTTTCTTT CAWTPGRGLDTEAFF